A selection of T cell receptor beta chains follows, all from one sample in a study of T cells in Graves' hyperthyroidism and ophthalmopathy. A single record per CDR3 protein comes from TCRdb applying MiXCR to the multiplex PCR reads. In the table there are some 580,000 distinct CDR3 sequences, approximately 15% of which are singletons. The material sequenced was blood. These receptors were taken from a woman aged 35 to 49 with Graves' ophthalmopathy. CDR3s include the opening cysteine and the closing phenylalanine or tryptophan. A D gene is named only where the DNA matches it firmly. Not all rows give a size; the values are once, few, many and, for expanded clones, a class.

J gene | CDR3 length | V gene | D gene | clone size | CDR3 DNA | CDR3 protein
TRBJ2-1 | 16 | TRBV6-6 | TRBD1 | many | TGTGCCAGCAGTTACGGGGGGACAGGGACATACAATGAGCAGTTCTTC | CASSYGGTGTYNEQFF
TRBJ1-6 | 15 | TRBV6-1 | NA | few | TGTGCCAGCAGTTACGATAGACAGGCATCTTCACCCCTCCACTTT | CASSYDRQASSPLHF
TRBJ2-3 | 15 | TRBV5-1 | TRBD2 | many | TGCGCCAGCAGCTTCTGGCTAGCGGGAGAAGATACGCAGTATTTT | CASSFWLAGEDTQYF
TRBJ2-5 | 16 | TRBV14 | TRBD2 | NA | TGTGCCAGCAGCCATCGCCGGGGAAGCGGGGGGGAGACCCAGTACTTC | CASSHRRGSGGETQYF
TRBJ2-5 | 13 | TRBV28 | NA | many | TGTGCCAGCAGTTTCATGGGGGTGGAGACCCAGTACTTC | CASSFMGVETQYF
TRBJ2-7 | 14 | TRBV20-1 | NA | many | TGCAGTGCTAGACCCGGCGGGGTCTCCTACGAGCAGTACTTC | CSARPGGVSYEQYF
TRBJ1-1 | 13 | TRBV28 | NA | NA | TGTGCCAGCGTGGGGCCGGGAGGGACTGAAGCTTTCTTT | CASVGPGGTEAFF
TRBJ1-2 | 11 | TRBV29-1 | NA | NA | TGCAGCGTTGAAGGAGGGGATGGCTACACCTTC | CSVEGGDGYTF
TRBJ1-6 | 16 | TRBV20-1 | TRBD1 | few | TGCAGTGCTAGAGATCCCAGGGGGGCAAATAATTCACCCCTCCACTTT | CSARDPRGANNSPLHF
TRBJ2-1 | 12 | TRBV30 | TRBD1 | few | TGTGCCTGGGCAGGGGGCGGCTATGAGCAGTTCTTC | CAWAGGGYEQFF
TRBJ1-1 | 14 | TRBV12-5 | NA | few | TGTGCTAGTGGTTTGGGCCGGGAGAACACTGAAGCTTTCTTT | CASGLGRENTEAFF
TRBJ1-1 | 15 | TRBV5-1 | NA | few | TGCGCCAGCAGCCCTTCGGGGGGGGTTGGGACTGAAGCTTTCTTT | CASSPSGGVGTEAFF
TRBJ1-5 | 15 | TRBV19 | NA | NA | TGTGCCAGTAGTACGCGGACGGATACCAATCAGCCCCAGCATTTT | CASSTRTDTNQPQHF
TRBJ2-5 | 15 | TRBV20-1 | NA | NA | TGCAGTGCTAGCCCCTCTATAGCAGGGGAGGAGACCCAGTACTTC | CSASPSIAGEETQYF
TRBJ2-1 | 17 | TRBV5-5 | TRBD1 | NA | TGTGCCAGCAGCTTGAGTTTCGGGACAGGGGTATTCAATGAGCAGTTCTTC | CASSLSFGTGVFNEQFF
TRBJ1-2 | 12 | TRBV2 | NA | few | TGTGCCAGCCTTGGGACGACCGATGGCTACACCTTC | CASLGTTDGYTF
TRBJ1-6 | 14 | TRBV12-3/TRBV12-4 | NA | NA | TGTGCCAGCAGTTTGGGGACATCCTCTTCACCCCTCCACTTT | CASSLGTSSSPLHF
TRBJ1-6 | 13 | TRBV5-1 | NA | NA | TGCGCCAGCGGCAAGACGTATAATTCACCCCTCCACTTT | CASGKTYNSPLHF
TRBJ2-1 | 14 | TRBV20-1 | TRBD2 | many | TGCAGTGCCTGTAGCGGTAGCGGGGTCAGTGAGCAGTTCTTC | CSACSGSGVSEQFF
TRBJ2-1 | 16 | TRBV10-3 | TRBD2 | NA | TGTGCCATCAGGCCGGGACTAGCGGGACCATACAATGAGCAGTTCTTC | CAIRPGLAGPYNEQFF
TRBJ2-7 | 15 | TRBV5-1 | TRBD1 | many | TGCGCCAGCAGCCTGACAGGGCCCCCAACCTACGAGCAGTACTTC | CASSLTGPPTYEQYF
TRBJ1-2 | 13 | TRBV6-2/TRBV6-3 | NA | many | TGTGCCAGCAGTTACTGGTTCGATTCTGGCTACACCTTC | CASSYWFDSGYTF
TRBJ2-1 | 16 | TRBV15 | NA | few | TGTGCCACCAGCAGATCCTACGACGGGGGTCACAATGAGCAGTTCTTC | CATSRSYDGGHNEQFF
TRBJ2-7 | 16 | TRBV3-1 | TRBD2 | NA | TGTGCCAGCAGCCAAACACCTAGCGGGATCTCCTACGAGCAGTACTTC | CASSQTPSGISYEQYF
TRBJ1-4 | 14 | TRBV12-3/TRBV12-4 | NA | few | TGTGCCAGCAGTGTGGGTCGGGGAAGTGAAAAACTGTTTTTT | CASSVGRGSEKLFF
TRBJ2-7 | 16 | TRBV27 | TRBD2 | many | TGTGCCAGCAGTGATATACTAGCGGGTGTTTCCTACGAGCAGTACTTC | CASSDILAGVSYEQYF
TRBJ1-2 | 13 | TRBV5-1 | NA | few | TGCGCCAGCAGCTACCGGGGGGGTGACGGCTACACCTTC | CASSYRGGDGYTF
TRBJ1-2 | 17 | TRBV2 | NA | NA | TGTGCCAGCACTGGGGAGGTCTTGGCCCGGCTTAGCCATGGCTACACCTTC | CASTGEVLARLSHGYTF
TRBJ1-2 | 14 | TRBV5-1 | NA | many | TGCGCCAGCGGATCCCACTTCGGAGACTATGGCTACACCTTC | CASGSHFGDYGYTF
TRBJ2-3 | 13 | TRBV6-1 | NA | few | TGTGCCAGCTTCAGGGAATACACAGATACGCAGTATTTT | CASFREYTDTQYF
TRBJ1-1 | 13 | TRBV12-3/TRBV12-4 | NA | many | TGTGCCAGCAGTTTAAGACAGTACACTGAAGCTTTCTTT | CASSLRQYTEAFF
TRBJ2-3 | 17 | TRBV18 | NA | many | TGTGCCAGCTCACCAATTCCTCGGACAAAAAGCACAGATACGCAGTATTTT | CASSPIPRTKSTDTQYF
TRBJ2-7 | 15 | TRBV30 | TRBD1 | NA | TGTGCCTGGAGTGTAGGTGGGACAGGGGCCTACGAGCAGTACTTC | CAWSVGGTGAYEQYF
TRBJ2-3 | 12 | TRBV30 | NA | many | TGTGCCTGGAGTGGGATCCCAGATACGCAGTATTTT | CAWSGIPDTQYF
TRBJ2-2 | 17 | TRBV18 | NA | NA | TGTGCCAGCTCACCACCGAAGGGGCCCCGAGGAACCGGGGAGCTGTTTTTT | CASSPPKGPRGTGELFF
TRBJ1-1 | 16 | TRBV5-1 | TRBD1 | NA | TGCGCCAGCAGCTTGGATATAGGGACAGTGAACACTGAAGCTTTCTTT | CASSLDIGTVNTEAFF
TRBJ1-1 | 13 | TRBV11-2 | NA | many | TGTGCCAGCAGCTTCGTAACCGACACTGAAGCTTTCTTT | CASSFVTDTEAFF
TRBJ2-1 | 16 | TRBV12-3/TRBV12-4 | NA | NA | TGTGCCAGCGATCACCAGCGGGCCAGCTCCTACAATGAGCAGTTCTTC | CASDHQRASSYNEQFF
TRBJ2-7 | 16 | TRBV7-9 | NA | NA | TGTGCCAGCAGCCCGAGGGAGGGGGGTTCCCGCGGGGAGCAGTACTTC | CASSPREGGSRGEQYF
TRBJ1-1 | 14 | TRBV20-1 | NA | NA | TGCAGTGCTAGCTTGGCAGGCGAGAGCACTGAAGCTTTCTTT | CSASLAGESTEAFF
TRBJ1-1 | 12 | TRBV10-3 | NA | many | TGTGCCACGGGGGGGGAGAACACTGAAGCTTTCTTT | CATGGENTEAFF
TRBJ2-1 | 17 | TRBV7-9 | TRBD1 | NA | TGTGCCAGCCTGCTCCGGGACAGGGGGGGGACCTACGATGAGCAGTTCTTC | CASLLRDRGGTYDEQFF
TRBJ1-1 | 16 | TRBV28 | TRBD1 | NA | TGTGCCAGCAGTTCCCGGACAGGGAGGAGCGGCACTGAAGCTTTCTTT | CASSSRTGRSGTEAFF
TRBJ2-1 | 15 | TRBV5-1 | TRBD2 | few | TGCGCCAGCAGCTTGGTATTAGCGGGAGACAATGAGCAGTTCTTC | CASSLVLAGDNEQFF
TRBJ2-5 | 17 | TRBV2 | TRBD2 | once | TGTGCCAGCAGTGCCCGACTAGCGGGAGGGCCTGGAGAGACCCAGTACTTC | CASSARLAGGPGETQYF
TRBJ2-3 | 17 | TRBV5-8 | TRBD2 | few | TGTGCCAGCAGCTTCGCCGACCGCAGCGGGGGGGCGGATACGCAGTATTTT | CASSFADRSGGADTQYF
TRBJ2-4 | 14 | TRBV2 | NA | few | TGTGCCAGCAGTGAAGCGCTTCGGGCAGGGGTACAGTACTTC | CASSEALRAGVQYF
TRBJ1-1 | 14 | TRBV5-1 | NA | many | TGCGCCAGCAGCTTTCAACCGACAAACACTGAAGCTTTCTTT | CASSFQPTNTEAFF
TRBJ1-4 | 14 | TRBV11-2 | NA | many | TGTGCCAGCAGCTTAAGGCAGCCTAATGAAAAACTGTTTTTT | CASSLRQPNEKLFF
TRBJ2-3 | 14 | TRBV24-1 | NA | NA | TGTGCCACCAGTGATCGGAGTCGCACAGATACGCAGTATTTT | CATSDRSRTDTQYF
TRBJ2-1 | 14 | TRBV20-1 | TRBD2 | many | TGCAGTGCTAGAGATACTAGCGGCTACAATGAGCAGTTCTTC | CSARDTSGYNEQFF